The 13 T cell receptor beta chains below were found in one sample sequenced in a study of response to subunit inactivated influenza vaccine. TCRdb re-analysed the RT-PCR reads in MiXCR, keeping a single row per CDR3 protein. The profile shows approximately 730,000 distinct CDR3 sequences, approximately 14% of them singletons. This sample comprised PBMCs from blood, obtained 14 to 15 days before vaccination. These receptors were collected from a man aged 50 to 60 who received an inactivated influenza vaccine.

This chain uses TRBV28 with TRBJ1-6; 9 bases fit TRBD1. The V gene's germline CDR1 is MDHEN and CDR2 SYDVKM. V lost 5 bases and J lost 1; bases outside the gene matches: 6. The CDR3 is 17 residues long. The CDR3 region has the DNA TGTGCCAGCAGTAGGGACAGGGAGAGGTCCTATAATTCACCCCTCCACTTT. The encoded protein is CASSRDRERSYNSPLHF.

This clonotype was seen repeatedly, ten times or more. The chain combines TRBV20-1 with TRBJ2-1; no clear D. This CDR3 comprises 15 residues. The germline V gene has CDR1 DFQATT and CDR2 SNEGSKA (reference sequence). V was pared by 6 bases and J by 0 bases, with 15 bases between. For the CDR3, the DNA is TGCAGTGCGACGACCTGGCGGAGCTCCTACAATGAGCAGTTCTTC. This sequence encodes CSATTWRSSYNEQFF.

J is TRBJ2-1 and V is TRBV7-9; D not resolved. Germline CDR1 and CDR2: SEHNR and FQNEAQ (reference sequence). Trimming took 1 base from V and 0 from J, leaving 10 bases between them. This CDR3 has 16 residues. The CDR3 loop is CASSLGGQYSYNEQFF. CDR3 bases: TGTGCCAGCAGCTTAGGCGGTCAGTACTCCTACAATGAGCAGTTCTTC.

The chain joins TRBV3-1 to TRBJ2-2, with a possible D match to TRBD2 (6 bases). Trimming shortened V by 2 bases and J by 4 bases, and 11 bases separated the two germline ends. The CDR3 contains 15 residues. Germline V gene lookup returns CDR1 LGHDT and CDR2 YNNKEL (reference sequence). The CDR3 bases are TGTGCCAGCAGCCAACCCACTAGCAGCACCGGGGAGCTGTTTTTT. Protein: CASSQPTSSTGELFF.

This clonotype was seen only a few times. The chain combines TRBV6-2 or TRBV6-3 with TRBJ2-7; a weak D match, TRBD1 (6 bases). The CDR3 has 15 amino acids. V was cut by 2 bases and J by 2 bases, with 13 bases left in between. Germline lookup yields CDR1 MNHEY and CDR2 SVGEGT. CDR3 bases: TGTGCCAGCAGTTACGGCAGGGGAAATACCTACGAGCAGTACTTC. Translated, it gives CASSYGRGNTYEQYF.

The chain has TRBV5-5 and TRBJ2-5; 8 bases map to TRBD1. The V gene end was trimmed by 4 bases and the J gene end by 4 bases; junction bases not matched to a gene: 6. The CDR3 runs 14 residues. In germline, CDR1 is SGHKS, CDR2 YYEKEE (reference sequence). CDR3 residues: CASSRGQGPETQYF. In DNA, the CDR3 is TGTGCCAGCAGCCGCGGACAGGGCCCAGAGACCCAGTACTTC.

The chain carries TRBV12-3 or TRBV12-4 and TRBJ2-2, with D possibly being TRBD1 or TRBD2 (5 bases each). This CDR3 comprises 15 residues. Trimming removed 7 bases from V and 5 bases from J, with 17 bases in between. DNA for the CDR3: TGTGCCAGCACACCGGGGACCTTTGTAACCGGGGAGCTGTTTTTT. It yields the protein CASTPGTFVTGELFF.

The J gene is TRBJ1-5, the V gene TRBV10-3, with D possibly matching TRBD1 (6 bases). Germline values: CDR1 ENHRY, CDR2 SYGVKD. CDR3 size: 14 residues. The V gene lost 3 bases and the J gene lost 4 bases, with 10 bases spanning the gap. The CDR3 DNA is TGTGCCATCAGTGAACAGGGCGAGAATCAGCCCCAGCATTTT. The encoded protein is CAISEQGENQPQHF.

This clonotype was counted a few times. This chain links TRBV6-2 or TRBV6-3 with TRBJ2-1; 7 bases map to TRBD1. With V trimmed by 7 bases and J by 6 bases, 9 bases remained unmatched. Per germline, CDR1 MNHEY and CDR2 SVGEGT. The CDR3 covers 14 residues. Here the CDR3 reads CASNEDRRPNEQFF. The CDR3 DNA reads as TGTGCCAGCAACGAGGACAGGAGGCCCAATGAGCAGTTCTTC.

The chain is built from TRBV6-1 and TRBJ1-2; D gene uncertain. The CDR3 covers 15 residues. Between the trimmed V and J ends, which lost 5 bases and 7 bases, there was a span of 20 bases. Germline CDR1 is MNHNS and CDR2 is SASEGT. In DNA form, the CDR3 reads TGTGCCAGCAGTCCGTTAGACGGATCATCTTTTGGCTACACCTTC. Protein sequence: CASSPLDGSSFGYTF.

The chain combines TRBV7-2 with TRBJ2-7, with 8 bases aligning to TRBD2. Germline values: CDR1 SGHTA, CDR2 FQGNSA. Trimming cost V 5 bases and J 5 bases; bases outside gene matches: 14. This CDR3 is built from 16 residues. The DNA for the CDR3 is TGTGCCAGCAGCCCAATTGTCCTCAGGACTAGCAACGAGCAGTACTTC. Amino acid sequence: CASSPIVLRTSNEQYF.

The DNA for the CDR3 is TGTGCCAGCAGTTACGACAGTTATACTCAAGAGACCCAGTACTTC. Its translation: CASSYDSYTQETQYF. The V and J genes are TRBV6-5 and TRBJ2-5; the D gene is possibly TRBD1 (5 bases). Trimming removed 2 bases at V and 2 bases at J, with 12 bases between. The CDR3 runs 15 residues. The germline V gene encodes CDR1 MNHEY and CDR2 SVGAGI.

This clonotype appeared many times. Here the CDR3 reads CASSNREPNEKLFF. The CDR3 nucleotides are TGTGCCAGCAGTAACCGGGAACCTAATGAAAAACTGTTTTTT. V usage is TRBV28 and J usage is TRBJ1-4; D is undetermined. From germline, CDR1 is MDHEN and CDR2 SYDVKM. The CDR3 extends over 14 amino acids. V was shortened by 5 bases and J by 3 bases, with 10 bases between the two germline ends.